The 10 T cell receptor beta chains given below trace back to one sample, sequenced in a study of T cell responses to AZD1222 COVID-19 vaccine. The repertoire was sequenced with immunoSEQ multiplex PCR; TCRdb's copy has only in-frame clones and lacks some. The data show 120,000 or so clones, over 80% seen once. The source was peripheral blood, collected on day 0 of AZD1222 vaccination. These receptors originate from an adult in good health.

This chain joins TRBV29-1 and TRBJ1-1; weak D call: TRBD1 (6 bases). Germline assignment: CDR1 SQVTM and CDR2 ANQGSEA. Between the trimmed V and J ends, which lost 7 bases and 3 bases, there was a span of 9 bases. CDR3 length equals 11 residues. CDR3: CSGGQYTEAFF. The CDR3 DNA follows: TGCAGCGGTGGACAGTACACTGAAGCTTTCTTT.

The V call is TRBV4-2, the J call TRBJ2-7; TRBD1 agrees at 8 bases. This CDR3 spans 13 amino acids. Germline values: CDR1 LGHNA, CDR2 YNFKEQ. V dropped 2 bases and J dropped 4; count of bases not matched to a gene: 1. The CDR3 DNA follows: TGTGCCAGCAGCCAACAGGGGGCTTACGAGCAGTACTTC. Its translation: CASSQQGAYEQYF.

The chain uses TRBV5-3 and TRBJ2-7; D ambiguous. TRBV5-3 is designated an ORF whose function remains uncertain. V was shortened by 2 bases and J by 2 bases, with 2 bases between the two germline ends. The CDR3 consists of 11 residues. The CDR3, as DNA: TGTGCCAGAAGCTTACCCTACGAGCAGTACTTC. Residues: CARSLPYEQYF.

V gene TRBV6-1 combines with J gene TRBJ1-5; D not certain. With 0 bases removed from V and 1 base from J, the gap between germline ends came to 4 bases. The CDR3 extends over 14 amino acids. Germline assignment: CDR1 MNHNS and CDR2 SASEGT. CDR3 coding DNA: TGTGCCAGCAGTGAAGCTGCCAGCAATCAGCCCCAGCATTTT. Its translation is CASSEAASNQPQHF.

The chain combines TRBV19 with TRBJ1-1; D not resolved. In germline, CDR1 is LNHDA, CDR2 SQIVND (reference sequence). V lost 4 bases and J 11 bases, leaving 17 bases between the germline ends. This CDR3 has 13 residues. CDR3 DNA: TGTGCCAGTAGTACCGGAGTCCTTCTTACGGCTTTCTTT. This gives the protein CASSTGVLLTAFF. Using reference TRBV19 and TRBJ1-1 for the parts outside the CDR3, the full variable domain is DGGITQSPKYLFRKEGQNVTLSCEQNLNHDAMYWYRQDPGQGLRLIYYSQIVNDFQKGDIAEGYSVSREKKESFPLTVTSAQKNPTAFYLCASSTGVLLTAFFGQGTRLTVV.

This chain connects TRBV30 to TRBJ2-1, with TRBD2 matching 9 bases. V lost 5 bases and J lost 0; bases outside the gene matches: 5. Germline-derived CDR1 and CDR2 are GTSNPN and SVGIG (reference sequence). The CDR3 length is 15 residues. In DNA form, the CDR3 reads TGTGCCTGGCGCCTTAGCGGGAGCTCCTACAATGAGCAGTTCTTC. It translates to CAWRLSGSSYNEQFF. The complete variable domain, with remaining parts taken from reference TRBV30 and TRBJ2-1, reads SQTIHQWPATLVQPVGSPLSLECTVEGTSNPNLYWYRQAAGRGLQLLFYSVGIGQISSEVPQNLSASRPQDRQFILSSKKLLLSDSGFYLCAWRLSGSSYNEQFFGPGTRLTVL.

The chain is built from TRBV28 and TRBJ1-5, with D hard to call. The CDR3 has 13 residues. V lost 7 bases to trimming and J lost 5 bases, with 12 bases between them. The germline CDR1 and CDR2 sequences are MDHEN and SYDVKM. CDR3 region: CASTPQTDQPQHF. The CDR3 DNA sequence: TGTGCCAGCACCCCACAGACGGATCAGCCCCAGCATTTT.

The chain has TRBV4-2 and TRBJ2-2, with D possibly matching TRBD2 (6 bases). CDR3 length equals 12 residues. Germline V lookup: CDR1 LGHNA, CDR2 YNFKEQ. V lost 1 base and J 11 bases, leaving 8 bases between the germline ends. In nucleotides, the CDR3 is TGTGCCAGCAGCCAAGTGGGAGGTGAGCTGTTTTTT. Its translation: CASSQVGGELFF.

The rearrangement links TRBV27 to TRBJ2-3; D possibly corresponds to TRBD2 (6 bases). The CDR3 is 14 residues long. V dropped 6 bases and J dropped 7 bases, with 17 bases sitting between them. Germline V CDR1 and CDR2: MNHEY, SMNVEV (reference sequence). CDR3: CASRLGGPPNTQYF. The CDR3 coding sequence is TGTGCCAGCAGATTAGGAGGGCCCCCAAATACGCAGTATTTT.

The V call is TRBV27, the J call TRBJ2-3; 9 bases fit TRBD2. V lost 5 bases to trimming and J lost 0 bases; unmatched junction nucleotides: 9. The CDR3 totals 17 residues. CDR1 is MNHEY, CDR2 SMNVEV, per germline (reference sequence). The CDR3: CASSVLAGGASTDTQYF. Written as DNA, the CDR3 is TGTGCCAGCAGTGTACTAGCGGGCGGAGCTAGCACAGATACGCAGTATTTT.